Listed here is a single T cell receptor (beta chain). Its antigen is not yet known. The input lacks base qualities; no much larger clone sits a single base away. The immunoSEQ Assay, a bias-controlled multiplex PCR, was used to amplify TCRbeta CDR3 regions from genomic DNA. The authors' analysis ran thus. Nucleated cell counts per sample were estimated from amplification of reference gene primers within the assay. To quantify the absolute abundance of each unique TCRbeta CDR3 rearrangement, sequence reads were collapsed and filtered. For each sample, productive Simpson clonality was calculated as the square root of Simpson's diversity index across productive rearrangements. TCRdb provides this immuneACCESS table in a form limited to in-frame rearrangements. Some clones are lacking; in checked studies, under half of them reflect an unresolved V gene, and why the rest are absent is not known. V and J calls and clone size are copied from that table; D and trimming were computed from the DNA. The sample contains 150,000 to 200,000 clones, 70% to 80% of them found a single time. 15% to 20% of the sample rests with the top ten.

Participants in the prospective study were aged about 18 to 95 years, lived in about two dozen United States geographic areas, and enrolled through a virtual design. Cohort assignment in the prospective study relied on participant-reported clinical history from a screening survey and a study questionnaire. Each participant in the prospective study had whole blood, serum and a nasopharyngeal or oropharyngeal swab collected by mobile phlebotomists. Prospective study participants could optionally give additional blood draws and questionnaires over an approximately two-month period. Blood samples from the prospective study were shipped frozen or at room temperature prior to DNA extraction. The sample belongs to a study of blood T cell repertoires in COVID-19 (dated by TCRdb to the early 2020s). Concerning the study at large: ImmuneRACE Cohort 3 recovered participants were defined by two consecutive negative NP/OP PCR tests, healthcare professional clearance, or symptom resolution. Deeply sampled blood TCRbeta repertoires from subjects exposed to, actively infected with, or recovered from COVID-19 were included in the dataset. The prospective study material was composed of cDNA or gDNA derived from T cells, B-cell-depleted T cells, or PBMCs. The repertoires were made available in a free public database intended to serve as a resource for research on the immune response to SARS-CoV-2. HLA class I and class II types, where available, came from metadata supplied by the sample provider rather than from assay-based typing. Nearly every sample came with metadata listing a de-identified subject ID, COVID-19 status, age in years and sex. The samples were drawn from two sources: the first 160 participants of the ongoing ImmuneRACE study, and 1,200 or so subjects contributed by 6 global collaborators. Collaborator samples came from the United States, Italy and Spain and covered acute and convalescent phases of COVID-19. The paper's findings and limits, for the study overall: Clinical and demographic metadata were provided uncurated, with the amount varying by source and participant.

V lost 4 bases and J lost 7 bases; the stretch between them is 22 bases long. From the cysteine up to the phenylalanine, the CDR3 has a length of 16 residues. The only DNA kept is the CDR3, 48 bases in frame from the first base. CDR1 and CDR2, per the germline V gene, are SGHTA and FQGNSA. The clonotype originates from a woman in her seventies in a cohort exposed to, infected with or recovered from COVID-19 (not recorded which). The specimen sequenced was PBMCs or T cells enriched from blood (not recorded which). The chain is made from TRBV7-2 and TRBJ1-2; the D gene is possibly TRBD1, with 6 bases matching. The DNA sequence follows: TGTGCCAGCAGCTCTGGGGGCCAATTCCCTATAGGTGGCTACACCTTC. Translation gives CASSSGGQFPIGGYTF. Where the CDR3 stops, the reference TRBV7-2 and TRBJ1-2 genes take over; the full variable domain is GAGVSQSPSNKVTEKGKDVELRCDPISGHTALYWYRQSLGQGLEFLIYFQGNSAPDKSGLPSDRFSAERTGGSVSTLTIQRTQQEDSAVYLCASSSGGQFPIGGYTFGSGTRLTVV.